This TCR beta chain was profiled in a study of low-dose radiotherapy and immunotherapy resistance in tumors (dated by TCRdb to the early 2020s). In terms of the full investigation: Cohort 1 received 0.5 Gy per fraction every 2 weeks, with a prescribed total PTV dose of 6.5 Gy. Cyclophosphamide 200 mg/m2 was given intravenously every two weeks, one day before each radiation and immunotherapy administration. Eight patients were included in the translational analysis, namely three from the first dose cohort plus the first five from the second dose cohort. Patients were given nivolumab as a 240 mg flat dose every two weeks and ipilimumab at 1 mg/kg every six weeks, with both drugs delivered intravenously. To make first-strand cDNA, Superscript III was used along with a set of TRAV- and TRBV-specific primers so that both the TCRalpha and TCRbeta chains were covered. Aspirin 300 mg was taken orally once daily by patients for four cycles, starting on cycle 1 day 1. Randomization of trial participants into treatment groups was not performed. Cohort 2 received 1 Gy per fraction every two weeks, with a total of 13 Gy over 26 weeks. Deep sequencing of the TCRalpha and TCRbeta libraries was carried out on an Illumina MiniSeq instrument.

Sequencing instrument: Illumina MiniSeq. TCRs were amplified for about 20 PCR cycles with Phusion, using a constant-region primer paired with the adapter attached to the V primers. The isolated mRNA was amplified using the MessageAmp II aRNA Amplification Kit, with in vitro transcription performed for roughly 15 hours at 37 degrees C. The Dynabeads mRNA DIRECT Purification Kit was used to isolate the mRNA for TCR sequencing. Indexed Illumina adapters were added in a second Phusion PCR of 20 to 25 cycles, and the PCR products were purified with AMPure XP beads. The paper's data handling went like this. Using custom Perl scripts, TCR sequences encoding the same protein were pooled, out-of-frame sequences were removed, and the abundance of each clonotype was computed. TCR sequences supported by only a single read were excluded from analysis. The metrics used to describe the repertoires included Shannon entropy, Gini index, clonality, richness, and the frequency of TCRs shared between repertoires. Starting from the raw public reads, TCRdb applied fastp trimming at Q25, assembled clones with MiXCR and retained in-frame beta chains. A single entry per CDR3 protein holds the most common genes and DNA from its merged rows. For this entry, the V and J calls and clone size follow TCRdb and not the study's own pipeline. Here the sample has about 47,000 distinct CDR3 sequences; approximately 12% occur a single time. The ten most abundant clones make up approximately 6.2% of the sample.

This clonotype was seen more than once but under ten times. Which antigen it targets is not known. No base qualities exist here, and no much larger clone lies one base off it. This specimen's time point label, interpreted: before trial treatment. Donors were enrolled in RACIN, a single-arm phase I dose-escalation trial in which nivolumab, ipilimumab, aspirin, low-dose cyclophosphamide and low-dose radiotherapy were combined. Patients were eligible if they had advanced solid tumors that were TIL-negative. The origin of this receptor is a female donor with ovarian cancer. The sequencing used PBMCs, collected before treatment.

This receptor has the CDR3 CARSFDRDPYNEQFF. The DNA is TGTGCCAGAAGTTTTGACAGGGACCCCTACAATGAGCAGTTCTTC. The receptor chain draws on TRBV5-3 and TRBJ2-1; 7 bases in the junction line up with TRBD1. TRBV5-3 is assigned to the ORF class and has an uncertain function. Spanning cysteine to phenylalanine, the CDR3 consists of 15 amino acids. Solely the CDR3 DNA is kept, with 45 bases framed from the first base. V has 5 bases trimmed and J has 2 bases trimmed; junction bases matching no gene number 7.